Presented here are 15 T cell receptor beta chains from one specimen sequenced in a study of cytomegalovirus exposure and HLA in healthy donors. Researchers ran the PCR with 60 Vbeta and 13 Jbeta primers. Here immunoSEQ multiplex PCR was the method, and the copy in TCRdb shows in-frame clones only, minus some. The sample data list over 110,000 clones. The sequenced sample consisted of PBMCs. Every receptor here comes from a male donor in good health and CMV-seronegative.

The chain is built from TRBV5-4 and TRBJ2-1; a possible D gene is TRBD1 (5 bases). Germline V gives CDR1 SGHNT, CDR2 YYREEE (reference sequence). The CDR3 is made up of 14 amino acids. The V end was cut by 0 bases, the J end by 5 bases, with 9 bases between. CDR3 sequence (DNA): TGTGCCAGCAGCTTGGAGGCAGGGAACAATGAGCAGTTCTTC. Its translation: CASSLEAGNNEQFF.

The chain links TRBV30 to TRBJ2-4; TRBD2 agrees at 8 bases. This CDR3 has 11 residues. Germline assignment: CDR1 GTSNPN and CDR2 SVGIG (reference sequence). The V segment lost 2 bases and the J segment 13 bases; nucleotides outside the gene matches: 4. This CDR3 is CAWSPGLVQYF. In DNA, the CDR3 is TGTGCCTGGAGTCCGGGACTAGTCCAGTACTTC.

J is TRBJ1-4 and V is TRBV30, with no clear D. V dropped 1 base and J dropped 8 bases, with 11 bases sitting between them. Germline CDR1 GTSNPN, CDR2 SVGIG (reference sequence). The CDR3 has 13 amino acids. DNA of the CDR3: TGTGCCTGGAGTGCAAAACGGGGAGAAAAACTGTTTTTT. It translates to CAWSAKRGEKLFF.

CDR3 coding DNA: TGCGCCAGAGAGATACGGCCCCAGCATTTT. Its protein product is CAREIRPQHF. V is TRBV23-1 and J is TRBJ1-5; D unclear. TRBV23-1 is marked as an open reading frame, function uncertain. V was shortened by 9 bases and J by 9 bases, with 9 bases between the two germline ends. This CDR3 is 10 amino acids long.

This chain uses TRBV30 with TRBJ1-2; D gene unclear. The CDR3 length is 14 residues. Trimming took 1 base from V and 2 from J, leaving 11 bases between them. The germline V gene encodes CDR1 GTSNPN and CDR2 SVGIG (reference sequence). CDR3 coding DNA: TGTGCCTGGAGTGAAGGGAGCATCAACTATGGCTACACCTTC. It is translated as CAWSEGSINYGYTF.

The rearrangement uses TRBV18 and TRBJ2-7; D call uncertain. Germline values: CDR1 KGHSH, CDR2 LQKENI. Trimming removed 1 base at V and 2 bases at J, with 9 bases between. The CDR3 has 14 amino acids. The CDR3 is CASSPRAATYEQYF. DNA for the CDR3: TGTGCCAGCTCACCACGGGCAGCCACCTACGAGCAGTACTTC.

The J gene is TRBJ2-5, the V gene TRBV14; possibly TRBD1 for D (7 bases). Germline V gene sequence: CDR1 SGHDN, CDR2 FVKESK. V was trimmed by 6 bases and J by 0 bases, leaving 20 bases between them. The CDR3 has 17 amino acids. The CDR3 here is CASSRRIGGQNQETQYF. In DNA form, the CDR3 reads TGTGCCAGCAGTCGTAGGATCGGGGGACAGAACCAAGAGACCCAGTACTTC.

The V and J genes are TRBV18 and TRBJ1-1; D gene unclear. Deletions cut 5 bases from V and 4 bases from J, with 14 bases between. Germline assignment: CDR1 KGHSH and CDR2 LQKENI. The CDR3 covers 14 residues. CDR3 in DNA: TGTGCCAGCTCAACCACTCGTACAGCCACTGAAGCTTTCTTT. Amino acid sequence: CASSTTRTATEAFF.

About this clone: This same CDR3 is encoded by further DNA sequences in the sample. The chain links TRBV19 to TRBJ2-7; 8 bases match TRBD1. Germline loops: CDR1 LNHDA, CDR2 SQIVND (reference sequence). The V segment lost 5 bases and the J segment 4 bases; nucleotides outside the gene matches: 4. The CDR3 consists of 13 residues. The CDR3 region is CASSRTGGYEQYF. CDR3 nucleotides: TGTGCCAGTAGTCGTACAGGGGGATACGAGCAGTACTTC.

The chain is built from TRBV15 and TRBJ2-7, with 11 nucleotides matching TRBD1. CDR3 length: 15 residues. The germline CDR1 and CDR2 sequences are LNHNV and YYDKDF (reference sequence). With V trimmed by 8 bases and J by 2 bases, 8 bases remained unmatched. The CDR3 loop is CATRGRGQGAYEQYF. DNA for the CDR3: TGTGCCACCCGCGGGAGGGGACAGGGGGCCTACGAGCAGTACTTC.

The chain carries TRBV6-1 and TRBJ2-3; 7 bases are a match to TRBD1. V trimming: 4 bases; J trimming: 2 bases; junction bases outside the gene matches: 15. From germline, CDR1 is MNHNS and CDR2 SASEGT. This CDR3 comprises 18 residues. CDR3 amino acids: CASSVGTAVQIYTDTQYF. CDR3 nucleotides: TGTGCCAGCAGTGTAGGGACAGCGGTTCAAATATACACAGATACGCAGTATTTT.

This chain links TRBV28 with TRBJ2-5; D unclear. CDR3 length: 14 amino acids. The germline V gene has CDR1 MDHEN and CDR2 SYDVKM. V lost 3 bases to trimming and J lost 2 bases, with 10 bases between them. CDR3: CASSFREFQETQYF. The CDR3, as DNA: TGTGCCAGCAGTTTTCGAGAGTTTCAAGAGACCCAGTACTTC.

The chain combines TRBV4-1 with TRBJ2-7; unclear D gene. The CDR3 runs to 12 residues. V was cut by 2 bases and J by 5 bases, with 7 bases left in between. Germline V gene data show CDR1 as MGHRA and CDR2 as YSYEKL. The CDR3 DNA reads TGCGCCAGCAGCCAACCCAGTAACGAGCAGTACTTC. The encoded protein is CASSQPSNEQYF.

The rearrangement joins TRBV19 to TRBJ2-7; TRBD2 might be the D (5 bases). This CDR3 region has 13 residues. Germline V gene sequence: CDR1 LNHDA, CDR2 SQIVND (reference sequence). The V gene lost 3 bases and the J gene lost 5 bases, with 11 bases spanning the gap. CDR3 in amino acids: CASSIYGVDEQYF. As DNA, the CDR3 is TGTGCCAGTAGTATCTACGGGGTAGACGAGCAGTACTTC.

V is TRBV28 and J is TRBJ2-3; 10 nucleotides line up with TRBD1. CDR1 is MDHEN, CDR2 SYDVKM, per germline. V lost 5 bases to trimming and J lost 2 bases; unmatched junction nucleotides: 16. This CDR3 has 19 residues. As DNA, the CDR3 is TGTGCCAGCAGTGAGGCCGGGACAGGGGCAGGATGGCACACAGATACGCAGTATTTT. This gives the protein CASSEAGTGAGWHTDTQYF.